This T cell receptor (beta chain) was obtained from a study of response to subunit inactivated influenza vaccine. Findings of the study overall: Authors suggested each seasonal flu vaccination may recruit only limited numbers of new T cells.

As regards this clonotype: Its target is unknown.

TCRdb passed the RT-PCR reads through MiXCR, listing each CDR3 protein once. The sample holds some 640,000 distinct CDR3 sequences, 11% to 15% seen once. Between the trimmed V and J ends, which lost 7 bases and 0 bases, there was a span of 16 bases. The germline CDR1 and CDR2 sequences are MDHEN and SYDVKM. The CDR3 is made up of 16 amino acids. The chain couples TRBV28 to TRBJ2-1, with TRBD2 as a possible D gene (7 bases). The receptor's source is a man aged 45-65 years who received an inactivated influenza vaccine. Here the sequenced sample was PBMCs from blood, taken less than 15 days before vaccination. The CDR3 DNA follows: TGTGCCAGCATACTAGGGGGGGGCCCCTCCTACAATGAGCAGTTCTTC. Translating gives CASILGGGPSYNEQFF.